This T cell receptor beta chain was captured by sequencing in a study of Ad26.COV2.S vaccination and SARS-CoV-2 variants. Study context: Each vaccinee took Ad26.COV2.S intramuscularly, once or twice 56 days apart.

TCRdb's table, derived via immunoSEQ multiplex PCR, lists solely in-frame clones and lacks some. Among about 680,000 clones listed, approximately 88% were seen once. Described treatment: roughly 18 received Ad26.COV2.S at low or high dose, single or two shots; five or six received placebo; per-sample allocation not given. Samples were taken on day 63 after the first vaccine or placebo injection. The material sequenced was peripheral blood, taken in a trial of Ad26.COV2.S vaccine versus placebo. This receptor was taken from a person aged 18-60 years who received the Ad26.COV2.S COVID-19 vaccine or a placebo.

This CDR3 is CASSIGLGNIQYF. The CDR3 DNA sequence: TGTGCCAGCAGTATTGGACTAGGAAACATTCAGTACTTC. This chain uses TRBV12-3 or TRBV12-4 with TRBJ2-4; 7 positions match TRBD2. CDR3 length: 13 residues. V lost 5 bases, J lost 6 bases, and 4 bases stayed unmatched.